The clone carrying this T cell receptor beta chain was seen a handful of times. Its matching antigen is unknown. V shed 0 bases and J 7 bases; nucleotides not matched to a gene: 9. Germline CDR1 LGHNA, CDR2 YSLEER. This CDR3 region has 17 residues. This sample stems from a study of cytomegalovirus exposure and HLA in healthy donors. Study observations and caveats: In a later analysis, parvovirus B19, influenza, CMV and Epstein-Barr virus appeared linked to several top co-occurrence clusters.

13 Jbeta primers and 60 Vbeta primers were used for the PCR. Profiling relied on immunoSEQ multiplex PCR, and the TCRdb table lists in-frame clones only, not all of them. This table has 190,000 or so clones, less than 90% appearing once. The sequencing sample was made of PBMCs. The receptor comes from a man aged 50 to 60 in good health and CMV-seronegative. The chain links TRBV4-3 to TRBJ2-2; 9 bases fit TRBD1. The chain's CDR3 is CASSQEWGQGFGGELFF. The CDR3 nucleotides are TGCGCCAGCAGCCAAGAGTGGGGACAGGGATTTGGCGGGGAGCTGTTTTTT.